This T cell receptor beta chain was identified during a study of blood T cells in healthy people across ages. Study-wide results and caveats: Estimates based on one million T cells were treated as lower bounds.

The CDR3 extends over 15 amino acids. The germline V gene encodes CDR1 DFQATT and CDR2 SNEGSKA (reference sequence). Losses at the gene ends were 7 bases for V and 7 bases for J; bases not matched to a gene: 14. Comment on this clonotype: No antigen is known for it.

Primed by a sample-barcoded 5' primer and a J-beta primer mix, a second PCR proceeded for 7 to 11 cycles. Every individual sample yielded 2.5 million or more paired-end reads (each containing CDR3). Each CDR3 protein gets one entry after TCRdb re-called the 5' RACE reads with MiXCR. Altogether 2 million or so distinct CDR3 sequences are present, roughly 50% being singletons, with the ten largest covering around 2.1%. Material: blood. The chain recombines TRBV20-1 with TRBJ2-1; 9 nucleotides align to TRBD1. This sequence originates from a woman aged 40 to 55 in good health. This CDR3 reads CSVPDRDREGNEQFF. DNA of the CDR3: TGCAGTGTTCCAGACCGGGACAGGGAGGGAAATGAGCAGTTCTTC.